A single sample is the source of the 22 T cell receptor beta chains below, sequenced in a study of blood T cell repertoires in COVID-19. TCRdb's table, derived via immunoSEQ multiplex PCR, lists solely in-frame clones and lacks some. The sample shows fewer than 250,000 clones, 80% to 95% of them seen only once. Sequenced input: peripheral blood. The origin of the receptors is a young man with COVID-19, enrolled during active disease.

The chain carries TRBV5-6 and TRBJ2-4, with TRBD2 identical over 10 bases. CDR3 length equals 18 residues. Germline CDR1 SGHDT, CDR2 YYEEEE. The V gene end was trimmed by 0 bases and the J gene end by 0 bases; junction bases not matched to a gene: 6. CDR3 loop: CASSLGRTSGLAKNIQYF. CDR3 nucleotide sequence: TGTGCCAGCAGCTTGGGAAGGACTAGCGGACTAGCCAAAAACATTCAGTACTTC.

As to this clone: At the DNA level, this CDR3 is encoded by other sequences in the same sample as well. V usage is TRBV10-3 and J usage is TRBJ1-5, with TRBD1 matching over 8 bases. The CDR3 is 14 residues long. From germline, CDR1 is ENHRY and CDR2 SYGVKD. V was pared by 0 bases and J by 6 bases, with 1 base of the junction left unmatched. In DNA form, the CDR3 reads TGTGCCATCAGTGAGTCCACAGGGGGTCAGCCCCAGCATTTT. This codes for CAISESTGGQPQHF.

Comments on this clone: A read error may produce the germline difference seen at one junction end. This chain joins TRBV20-1 and TRBJ1-2, with D hard to call. Germline lookup yields CDR1 DFQATT and CDR2 SNEGSKA (reference sequence). CDR3 length: 11 residues. For the CDR3, the DNA is TGCAGTGCCACTTCCGGGGTCGGGTCCCTTTTC. Translating it yields CSATSGVGSLF.

V gene TRBV2 combines with J gene TRBJ1-5; 9 nucleotides align to TRBD1. V shed 4 bases and J 5 bases; nucleotides not matched to a gene: 3. Germline V CDR1 and CDR2: SNHLY, FYNNEI. The CDR3 extends over 14 amino acids. Here the CDR3 reads CASSAGQGYQPQHF. The CDR3 DNA reads TGTGCCAGCAGTGCGGGACAGGGTTATCAGCCCCAGCATTTT.

To note about this clone: Other nucleotide sequences in the sample specify the same CDR3. CDR3 residues: CATSSDRMGNQPQHF. The CDR3 bases are TGTGCTACCTCCTCGGACAGGATGGGTAATCAGCCCCAGCATTTT. This chain connects TRBV25-1 to TRBJ1-5; TRBD1 matches at 7 bases. This CDR3 contains 15 residues. Germline CDR1 reads MGHDK; CDR2 reads SYGVNS.

The chain couples TRBV5-4 to TRBJ2-1, with unresolved D. The CDR3 has 12 amino acids. Germline-derived CDR1 and CDR2 are SGHNT and YYREEE (reference sequence). Deletions cut 2 bases from V and 7 bases from J, with 7 bases between. In nucleotides, the CDR3 is TGTGCCAGCAGCTTCACAGTAAATGAGCAGTTCTTC. Translation gives CASSFTVNEQFF.

The chain employs TRBV4-1 and TRBJ2-7; 9 bases are shared with TRBD1. The CDR3 is 15 amino acids. Germline trimming cut 4 bases from V and 4 bases from J; bases unmatched to any gene: 8. The germline V gene has CDR1 MGHRA and CDR2 YSYEKL. The CDR3 nucleotides are TGCGCCAGCAGCCTTGCCCGGGGGACAGGGTACGAGCAGTACTTC. The encoded protein is CASSLARGTGYEQYF.

J is TRBJ1-4 and V is TRBV7-2; unclear D gene. The germline V and J ends were trimmed by 0 bases and 3 bases, with 8 bases remaining between them. CDR1 and CDR2 from the germline V gene are SGHTA and FQGNSA. The CDR3 is made up of 15 amino acids. The CDR3 DNA is TGTGCCAGCAGCTTAGCGAGGCAGCCTAATGAAAAACTGTTTTTT. Translating gives CASSLARQPNEKLFF.

The chain is built from TRBV5-6 and TRBJ1-2; weak D call: TRBD1 (6 bases). V was pared by 6 bases and J by 2 bases, with 11 bases between. Per germline, CDR1 SGHDT and CDR2 YYEEEE. There are 13 residues in the CDR3. The DNA for the CDR3 is TGTGCCAGCACCCCGACAGGAAACTATGGCTACACCTTC. Protein: CASTPTGNYGYTF.

The chain carries TRBV15 and TRBJ2-7, with D possibly being TRBD2 (6 bases). Germline lookup yields CDR1 LNHNV and CDR2 YYDKDF (reference sequence). CDR3 length: 15 residues. With 0 bases removed from V and 0 bases from J, the gap between germline ends came to 9 bases. The CDR3 DNA sequence: TGTGCCACCAGCAGAGATATCGGGAGCTCCTACGAGCAGTACTTC. It yields the protein CATSRDIGSSYEQYF. The variable domain in full, with the rest retrieved from reference TRBV15 and TRBJ2-7, is DAMVIQNPRYQVTQFGKPVTLSCSQTLNHNVMYWYQQKSSQAPKLLFHYYDKDFNNEADTPDNFQSRRPNTSFCFLDIRSPGLGDTAMYLCATSRDIGSSYEQYFGPGTRLTVT.

The J gene is TRBJ1-6, the V gene TRBV5-6; 7 nucleotides align to TRBD1. The germline V gene encodes CDR1 SGHDT and CDR2 YYEEEE. This CDR3 contains 15 residues. J gave up 6 bases and V 2 bases, and 5 bases lay outside the gene matches. In nucleotides, the CDR3 is TGTGCCAGCAGCTTCCGACAGGGCCTTAATTCACCCCTCCACTTT. As protein: CASSFRQGLNSPLHF.

The chain uses TRBV6-2 or TRBV6-3 and TRBJ1-2, with TRBD1 matching over 7 bases. CDR1 and CDR2 (germline): MNHEY, SVGEGT. V was pared by 2 bases and J by 1 base, with 1 base of the junction left unmatched. The CDR3 consists of 14 residues. DNA for the CDR3: TGTGCCAGCAGTTACCAGGGGGATAACTATGGCTACACCTTC. This translates into CASSYQGDNYGYTF.

V and J are TRBV11-1 and TRBJ1-1, with 7 bases lining up with TRBD1. From germline, CDR1 is SGHAT and CDR2 FQDESV (reference sequence). The CDR3 loop spans 16 amino acids. The V and J ends lost 0 bases and 2 bases, in that order; junction bases with no gene match: 6. CDR3 sequence reads: CASSLARGQINTEAFF. CDR3 coding DNA: TGTGCCAGCAGCTTAGCCCGGGGACAGATAAACACTGAAGCTTTCTTT.

V gene TRBV11-2 combines with J gene TRBJ1-1, with 11 nucleotides matching TRBD1. The CDR3 spans 15 residues. Losses at the gene ends were 5 bases for V and 11 bases for J; bases not matched to a gene: 13. In germline, CDR1 is SGHAT, CDR2 FQNNGV. The CDR3 sequence: CASSHSTGGTGGAFF. The CDR3 DNA is TGTGCCAGCAGCCATAGTACTGGCGGGACAGGGGGGGCTTTCTTT.

In DNA, the CDR3 is TGTGCCAGCAGTGATTTGACAGGGAACACTGAAGCTTTCTTT. This translates into CASSDLTGNTEAFF. The chain carries TRBV25-1 and TRBJ1-1, with TRBD1 as a possible D gene (6 bases). With 3 bases removed from V and 1 base from J, the gap between germline ends came to 9 bases. CDR3 length: 14 residues. Per germline, CDR1 MGHDK and CDR2 SYGVNS. Variable domain in full (rest from reference TRBV25-1 and TRBJ1-1): EADIYQTPRYLVIGTGKKITLECSQTMGHDKMYWYQQDPGMELHLIHYSYGVNSTEKGDLSSESTVSRIRTEHFPLTLESARPSHTSQYLCASSDLTGNTEAFFGQGTRLTVV.

V gene TRBV6-5 combines with J gene TRBJ1-3; the match to TRBD1 covers 8 bases. CDR3 length equals 15 residues. V trimming: 2 bases; J trimming: 2 bases; junction bases outside the gene matches: 2. Looked up from germline, CDR1 is MNHEY and CDR2 is SVGAGI. CDR3 nucleotides: TGTGCCAGCAGTTACCAGGGGGCGGCTGGAAACACCATATATTTT. Translating gives CASSYQGAAGNTIYF.

The V gene is TRBV11-2, the J gene TRBJ2-7, with D uncertain. The CDR3 contains 11 residues. V was pared by 0 bases and J by 8 bases, with 5 bases between. Germline-derived CDR1 and CDR2 are SGHAT and FQNNGV. The CDR3 sequence is CASSLDEKQYF. CDR3 DNA: TGTGCCAGCAGCTTAGATGAGAAGCAGTACTTC.

The chain combines TRBV18 with TRBJ1-4; possible D gene TRBD1, 6 bases. The V end was cut by 2 bases, the J end by 0 bases, with 10 bases between. Germline assignment: CDR1 KGHSH and CDR2 LQKENI. The CDR3 has 16 amino acids. DNA of the CDR3: TGTGCCAGCTCACCAAGGACAGTTACAACTAATGAAAAACTGTTTTTT. Translating gives CASSPRTVTTNEKLFF.

There are a few counts of this clone. The rearrangement uses TRBV18 and TRBJ2-7, with 10 bases lining up with TRBD2. The germline CDR1 and CDR2 sequences are KGHSH and LQKENI. The CDR3 sequence is 15 residues long. Trimming removed 6 bases from V and 6 bases from J; junction bases left unmatched: 11. CDR3 DNA sequence: TGTGCCAGCTCCGCTGGCCTAGCGGGGGACGGCGAGCAGTACTTC. This encodes CASSAGLAGDGEQYF.

The CDR3 nucleotides are TGTGCCGTCGGCCCTGGGAGAACTGAAGCTTTCTTT. Its protein is CAVGPGRTEAFF. V usage is TRBV11-1 and J usage is TRBJ1-1; no clear D gene. The CDR3 has 12 amino acids. The V end was cut by 11 bases, the J end by 5 bases, with 15 bases between. In germline, CDR1 is SGHAT, CDR2 FQDESV (reference sequence).

The CDR3 DNA reads TGCGCCAGCAGCTTGGGACAGGGCAGCTCTGGGGCCAACGTCCTGACTTTC. This sequence encodes CASSLGQGSSGANVLTF. The chain combines TRBV5-1 with TRBJ2-6; 7 bases are shared with TRBD1. The CDR3 is 17 amino acids. V gave up 0 bases and J gave up 0 bases; unmatched junction bases: 3. Germline V gene data show CDR1 as SGHRS and CDR2 as YFSETQ.

The V call is TRBV6-5, the J call TRBJ1-1; no firm D call. Germline loops: CDR1 MNHEY, CDR2 SVGAGI. The CDR3 totals 13 residues. V gave up 7 bases and J gave up 1 base, with 10 bases separating them. The CDR3 loop is CASIPRQNTEAFF. In DNA, the CDR3 is TGTGCCAGCATTCCGAGACAGAACACTGAAGCTTTCTTT.